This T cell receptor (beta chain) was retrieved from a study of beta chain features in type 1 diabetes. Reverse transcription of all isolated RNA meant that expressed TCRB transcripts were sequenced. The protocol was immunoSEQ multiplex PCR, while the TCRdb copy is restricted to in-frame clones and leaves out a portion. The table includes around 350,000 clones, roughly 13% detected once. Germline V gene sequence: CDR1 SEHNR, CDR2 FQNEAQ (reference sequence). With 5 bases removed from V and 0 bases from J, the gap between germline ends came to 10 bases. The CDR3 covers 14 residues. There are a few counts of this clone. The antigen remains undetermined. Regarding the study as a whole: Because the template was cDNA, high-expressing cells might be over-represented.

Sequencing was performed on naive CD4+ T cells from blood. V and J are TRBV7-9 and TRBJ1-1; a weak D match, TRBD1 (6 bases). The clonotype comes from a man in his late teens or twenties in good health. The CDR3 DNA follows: TGTGCCAGCAGCCTCGGACAGTTGAACACTGAAGCTTTCTTT. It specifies CASSLGQLNTEAFF.